The rows below give T cell receptor beta chains drawn from one sample of a study of T-cell memory formation after mild COVID-19. MiXCR, applied by TCRdb to the 5' RACE reads, yields one record per CDR3 protein. This table holds about 200,000 distinct CDR3 sequences, 9.5% found once. Sequenced sample: PBMCs or a T cell subset sorted from them (not recorded which). All receptors come from a man in his late teens or twenties who had mild COVID-19 (a few samples of this study predate the infection). Cell type and time point are not known. Both conserved end residues are part of each CDR3. A D gene is named only where the DNA matches it firmly. Some rows mark clone size as missing; the rest say once, few, many or name a class of expanded clone.

j_gene: TRBJ1-3; v_gene: TRBV9; abundance: .; d_gene: .; CDR3aa: CASSPGLRNTIYF; CDR3nt: TGTGCCAGCAGTCCGGGCCTCCGAAACACCATATATTTT
j_gene: TRBJ2-7; v_gene: TRBV10-2; abundance: many; d_gene: TRBD2; CDR3aa: CASTGGASYEQYF; CDR3nt: TGCGCCAGCACCGGGGGGGCCAGCTACGAGCAGTACTTC
j_gene: TRBJ1-3; v_gene: TRBV5-4; abundance: few; d_gene: .; CDR3aa: CASSYGSGGNTIYF; CDR3nt: TGTGCCAGCAGTTACGGGTCTGGTGGAAACACCATATATTTT
j_gene: TRBJ1-2; v_gene: TRBV6-5; abundance: few; d_gene: TRBD1; CDR3aa: CASRGQGDYGYTF; CDR3nt: TGTGCCAGCAGGGGACAGGGAGACTATGGCTACACCTTC
j_gene: TRBJ1-2; v_gene: TRBV6-1; abundance: .; d_gene: TRBD1; CDR3aa: CASRLTGDGGYTF; CDR3nt: TGTGCCAGCAGGCTGACAGGGGACGGCGGCTACACCTTC
j_gene: TRBJ2-5; v_gene: TRBV4-3; abundance: .; d_gene: TRBD2; CDR3aa: CASSQATSGAQETQYF; CDR3nt: TGCGCCAGCAGCCAAGCGACTAGCGGGGCCCAAGAGACCCAGTACTTC
j_gene: TRBJ2-3; v_gene: TRBV18; abundance: .; d_gene: TRBD2; CDR3aa: CASSPRASGGRYTQYF; CDR3nt: TGTGCCAGCTCACCAAGGGCTAGCGGGGGTCGGTATACGCAGTATTTT
j_gene: TRBJ2-2; v_gene: TRBV7-9; abundance: .; d_gene: .; CDR3aa: CASSLRPAPRNTGELFF; CDR3nt: TGTGCCAGCAGCTTGAGACCGGCTCCGAGGAACACCGGGGAGCTGTTTTTT
j_gene: TRBJ2-5; v_gene: TRBV12-3/TRBV12-4; abundance: .; d_gene: .; CDR3aa: CASSLEHRGNQYF; CDR3nt: TGTGCCAGCAGTTTAGAACACCGGGGGAACCAGTACTTC
j_gene: TRBJ1-1; v_gene: TRBV3-1; abundance: .; d_gene: .; CDR3aa: CASSQDRWGNTEAFF; CDR3nt: TGTGCCAGCAGCCAAGATAGGTGGGGAAACACTGAAGCTTTCTTT
j_gene: TRBJ1-2; v_gene: TRBV6-6; abundance: .; d_gene: TRBD1; CDR3aa: CASSYGTGMDYTF; CDR3nt: TGTGCCAGCAGTTACGGGACAGGGATGGACTACACCTTC
j_gene: TRBJ2-3; v_gene: TRBV11-2; abundance: many; d_gene: TRBD1; CDR3aa: CASSLDLGRGLDTQYF; CDR3nt: TGTGCCAGCAGCTTAGATCTAGGCAGGGGGCTTGATACGCAGTATTTT
j_gene: TRBJ1-1; v_gene: TRBV6-6; abundance: .; d_gene: .; CDR3aa: CASSYWGENTEAFF; CDR3nt: TGTGCCAGCAGTTACTGGGGAGAGAACACTGAAGCTTTCTTT
j_gene: TRBJ2-1; v_gene: TRBV5-6; abundance: few; d_gene: TRBD2; CDR3aa: CASSDPGTSGGPAYNEQFF; CDR3nt: TGTGCCAGCAGCGACCCCGGGACTAGCGGGGGGCCAGCCTACAATGAGCAGTTCTTC
j_gene: TRBJ2-4; v_gene: TRBV6-2/TRBV6-3; abundance: few; d_gene: .; CDR3aa: CASSYGGIQYF; CDR3nt: TGTGCCAGCAGTTACGGGGGGATTCAGTACTTC
j_gene: TRBJ1-6; v_gene: TRBV5-1; abundance: few; d_gene: .; CDR3aa: CASSAKEDSPLHF; CDR3nt: TGCGCCAGCAGCGCCAAGGAGGATTCACCCCTCCACTTT
j_gene: TRBJ2-7; v_gene: TRBV6-1; abundance: many; d_gene: TRBD2; CDR3aa: CASRTGLAGVGLYEQYF; CDR3nt: TGTGCCAGCAGGACGGGACTAGCGGGGGTAGGTCTCTACGAGCAGTACTTC
j_gene: TRBJ1-2; v_gene: TRBV20-1; abundance: .; d_gene: .; CDR3aa: CSARAWGYTF; CDR3nt: TGCAGTGCTAGGGCCTGGGGCTACACCTTC
j_gene: TRBJ2-1; v_gene: TRBV4-2; abundance: .; d_gene: .; CDR3aa: CASSQGTRGNNEQFF; CDR3nt: TGTGCCAGCAGCCAAGGAACAAGGGGAAACAATGAGCAGTTCTTC
j_gene: TRBJ2-5; v_gene: TRBV15; abundance: .; d_gene: TRBD1; CDR3aa: CATSPRQGWETQYF; CDR3nt: TGTGCCACCAGCCCCCGACAGGGATGGGAGACCCAGTACTTC
j_gene: TRBJ2-3; v_gene: TRBV9; abundance: .; d_gene: .; CDR3aa: CASSVELSSTDTQYF; CDR3nt: TGTGCCAGCAGCGTAGAGCTCTCTAGCACAGATACGCAGTATTTT
j_gene: TRBJ2-3; v_gene: TRBV28; abundance: .; d_gene: .; CDR3aa: CASRLPQGGTDTQYF; CDR3nt: TGTGCCAGCAGATTACCCCAGGGTGGCACAGATACGCAGTATTTT
j_gene: TRBJ1-5; v_gene: TRBV13; abundance: .; d_gene: .; CDR3aa: CASSLSSLTRASGINQPQHF; CDR3nt: TGTGCCAGCAGCTTATCTTCCCTGACACGCGCTTCAGGGATCAATCAGCCCCAGCATTTT
j_gene: TRBJ1-5; v_gene: TRBV20-1; abundance: few; d_gene: .; CDR3aa: CSARSAGSNQPQHF; CDR3nt: TGCAGTGCCCGATCCGCGGGTAGCAATCAGCCCCAGCATTTT
j_gene: TRBJ2-5; v_gene: TRBV4-3; abundance: few; d_gene: .; CDR3aa: CASSQKDWYSETQYF; CDR3nt: TGCGCCAGCAGCCAAAAGGATTGGTATTCTGAGACCCAGTACTTC
j_gene: TRBJ1-2; v_gene: TRBV2; abundance: .; d_gene: .; CDR3aa: CASSQDQGLLHGYTF; CDR3nt: TGTGCCAGCAGTCAAGACCAGGGTTTATTGCATGGCTACACCTTC
j_gene: TRBJ2-3; v_gene: TRBV7-2; abundance: .; d_gene: .; CDR3aa: CASSSKDTQYF; CDR3nt: TGTGCCAGCAGCTCGAAGGATACGCAGTATTTT
j_gene: TRBJ2-3; v_gene: TRBV9; abundance: .; d_gene: TRBD2; CDR3aa: CASSVALASGGTDTQYF; CDR3nt: TGTGCCAGCAGCGTAGCTCTGGCTAGCGGGGGCACAGATACGCAGTATTTT
j_gene: TRBJ1-5; v_gene: TRBV27; abundance: .; d_gene: TRBD1; CDR3aa: CASSLRHRQGWGNQPQHF; CDR3nt: TGTGCCAGCAGTTTACGACACCGACAGGGTTGGGGCAATCAGCCCCAGCATTTT
j_gene: TRBJ2-1; v_gene: TRBV5-1; abundance: .; d_gene: .; CDR3aa: CASSDLLDEQFF; CDR3nt: TGCGCCAGCAGCGACCTCTTGGATGAGCAGTTCTTC
j_gene: TRBJ2-5; v_gene: TRBV7-2; abundance: many; d_gene: .; CDR3aa: CASSLGLAMQTQYF; CDR3nt: TGTGCCAGCAGCTTAGGCCTAGCGATGCAGACCCAGTACTTC
j_gene: TRBJ1-1; v_gene: TRBV12-3/TRBV12-4; abundance: few; d_gene: TRBD1; CDR3aa: CASTSDRGSNTEAFF; CDR3nt: TGTGCCAGCACCAGTGACAGGGGCTCGAACACTGAAGCTTTCTTT
j_gene: TRBJ1-1; v_gene: TRBV5-4; abundance: few; d_gene: .; CDR3aa: CASGHLMNTEAFF; CDR3nt: TGTGCCAGCGGACATCTAATGAACACTGAAGCTTTCTTT
j_gene: TRBJ2-3; v_gene: TRBV28; abundance: many; d_gene: .; CDR3aa: CASSLIARARGDTQYF; CDR3nt: TGTGCCAGCAGTTTAATAGCCCGAGCTAGGGGTGATACGCAGTATTTT
j_gene: TRBJ2-1; v_gene: TRBV20-1; abundance: .; d_gene: TRBD2; CDR3aa: CSATGGGGAYNEQFF; CDR3nt: TGCAGTGCCACCGGCGGGGGGGGCGCCTACAATGAGCAGTTCTTC
j_gene: TRBJ2-1; v_gene: TRBV4-3; abundance: .; d_gene: .; CDR3aa: CASSQGPSLREQFF; CDR3nt: TGCGCCAGCAGCCAAGGACCATCACTCCGAGAGCAGTTCTTC
j_gene: TRBJ2-2; v_gene: TRBV5-1; abundance: .; d_gene: .; CDR3aa: CASSLGEPPNTGELFF; CDR3nt: TGCGCCAGCAGCTTGGGCGAACCTCCTAACACCGGGGAGCTGTTTTTT
j_gene: TRBJ1-5; v_gene: TRBV4-1; abundance: .; d_gene: .; CDR3aa: CASSQVPRSNQPQHF; CDR3nt: TGCGCCAGCAGCCAGGTCCCGAGGAGCAATCAGCCCCAGCATTTT
j_gene: TRBJ2-5; v_gene: TRBV12-3/TRBV12-4; abundance: .; d_gene: TRBD2; CDR3aa: CASTPGRGGETQYF; CDR3nt: TGTGCCAGCACCCCGGGACGCGGGGGGGAGACCCAGTACTTC
j_gene: TRBJ1-2; v_gene: TRBV7-2; abundance: .; d_gene: TRBD1; CDR3aa: CASKFRQGTNYGYTF; CDR3nt: TGTGCCAGCAAATTCCGACAGGGGACTAACTATGGCTACACCTTC
j_gene: TRBJ2-3; v_gene: TRBV7-2; abundance: many; d_gene: .; CDR3aa: CASSPWGGRTDTQYF; CDR3nt: TGTGCCAGCAGCCCCTGGGGGGGGCGCACAGATACGCAGTATTTT
j_gene: TRBJ1-1; v_gene: TRBV7-9; abundance: .; d_gene: TRBD1; CDR3aa: CASSPSTTRDRGPMNTEAFF; CDR3nt: TGTGCCAGCAGCCCGAGTACCACCCGGGACAGGGGCCCGATGAACACTGAAGCTTTCTTT
j_gene: TRBJ2-5; v_gene: TRBV7-9; abundance: .; d_gene: .; CDR3aa: CASSLMESGEQETQYF; CDR3nt: TGTGCCAGCAGCCTCATGGAGTCGGGGGAGCAAGAGACCCAGTACTTC
j_gene: TRBJ1-4; v_gene: TRBV4-1; abundance: .; d_gene: TRBD1; CDR3aa: CASSLSGQGLEKLFF; CDR3nt: TGCGCCAGCAGCCTCAGCGGACAGGGTCTCGAAAAACTGTTTTTT
j_gene: TRBJ2-7; v_gene: TRBV5-1; abundance: .; d_gene: .; CDR3aa: CASSVLPESSYEQYF; CDR3nt: TGCGCCAGCAGCGTTTTACCAGAAAGCTCCTACGAGCAGTACTTC
j_gene: TRBJ2-3; v_gene: TRBV4-3; abundance: few; d_gene: .; CDR3aa: CASSQTPTDTQYF; CDR3nt: TGCGCCAGCAGCCAGACTCCGACAGATACGCAGTATTTT
j_gene: TRBJ2-3; v_gene: TRBV9; abundance: many; d_gene: .; CDR3aa: CASSVAGGTLRGNTDTQYF; CDR3nt: TGTGCCAGCAGCGTAGCTGGGGGGACCTTAAGGGGCAACACAGATACGCAGTATTTT
j_gene: TRBJ1-1; v_gene: TRBV7-2; abundance: .; d_gene: .; CDR3aa: CASSLVYSGSTEAFF; CDR3nt: TGTGCCAGCAGCTTAGTTTATTCGGGGTCCACTGAAGCTTTCTTT
j_gene: TRBJ2-2; v_gene: TRBV27; abundance: .; d_gene: .; CDR3aa: CASSSPMRTNTGELFF; CDR3nt: TGTGCCAGCAGTTCCCCGATGCGCACGAACACCGGGGAGCTGTTTTTT
j_gene: TRBJ1-4; v_gene: TRBV11-2; abundance: .; d_gene: .; CDR3aa: CASSLVSAATNEKLFF; CDR3nt: TGTGCCAGCAGCTTAGTATCCGCTGCAACTAATGAAAAACTGTTTTTT
j_gene: TRBJ1-1; v_gene: TRBV9; abundance: few; d_gene: .; CDR3aa: CASSVAGLTEAFF; CDR3nt: TGTGCCAGCAGCGTAGCCGGGCTCACTGAAGCTTTCTTT
j_gene: TRBJ1-5; v_gene: TRBV12-3/TRBV12-4; abundance: few; d_gene: TRBD1; CDR3aa: CASSGGGQSIPRGQPQHF; CDR3nt: TGTGCCAGCAGTGGGGGGGGACAGTCCATCCCGCGGGGTCAGCCCCAGCATTTT
j_gene: TRBJ1-6; v_gene: TRBV5-1; abundance: .; d_gene: TRBD1; CDR3aa: CASSQGTGQGFEPLHF; CDR3nt: TGCGCCAGCAGCCAGGGAACGGGACAGGGGTTTGAGCCCCTCCACTTT
j_gene: TRBJ2-4; v_gene: TRBV3-1; abundance: many; d_gene: TRBD2; CDR3aa: CASSPTSGGAKNIQYF; CDR3nt: TGTGCCAGCAGCCCGACTAGCGGGGGGGCCAAAAACATTCAGTACTTC